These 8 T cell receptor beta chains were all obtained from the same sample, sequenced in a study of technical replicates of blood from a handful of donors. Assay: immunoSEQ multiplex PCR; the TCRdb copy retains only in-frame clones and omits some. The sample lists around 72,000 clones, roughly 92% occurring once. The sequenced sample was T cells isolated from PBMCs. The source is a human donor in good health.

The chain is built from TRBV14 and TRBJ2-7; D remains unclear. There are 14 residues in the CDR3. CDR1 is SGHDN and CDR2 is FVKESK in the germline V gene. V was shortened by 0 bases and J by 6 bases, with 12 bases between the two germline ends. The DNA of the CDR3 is TGTGCCAGCAGCCAAGACCACCTTTGGAGCGAGCAGTACTTC. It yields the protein CASSQDHLWSEQYF. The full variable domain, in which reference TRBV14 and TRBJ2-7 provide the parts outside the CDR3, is EAGVTQFPSHSVIEKGQTVTLRCDPISGHDNLYWYRRVMGKEIKFLLHFVKESKQDESGMPNNRFLAERTGGTYSTLKVQPAELEDSGVYFCASSQDHLWSEQYFGPGTRLTVT.

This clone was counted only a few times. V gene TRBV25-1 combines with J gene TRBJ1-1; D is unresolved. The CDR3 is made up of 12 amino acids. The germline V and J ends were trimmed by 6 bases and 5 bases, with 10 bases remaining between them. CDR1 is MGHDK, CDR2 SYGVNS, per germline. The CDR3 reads CASRATVTEAFF. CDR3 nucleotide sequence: TGTGCCAGCAGGGCCACAGTGACTGAAGCTTTCTTT.

CDR3 in amino acids: CASSLGIQETNEKLFF. CDR3 in DNA: TGTGCCAGCAGTTTAGGTATTCAGGAAACCAATGAAAAACTGTTTTTT. The genes are TRBV27 and TRBJ1-4, with D unresolved. The germline CDR1 and CDR2 sequences are MNHEY and SMNVEV (reference sequence). This CDR3 has 16 residues. Trimming pared 2 bases from V and 5 bases from J, leaving 15 bases between.

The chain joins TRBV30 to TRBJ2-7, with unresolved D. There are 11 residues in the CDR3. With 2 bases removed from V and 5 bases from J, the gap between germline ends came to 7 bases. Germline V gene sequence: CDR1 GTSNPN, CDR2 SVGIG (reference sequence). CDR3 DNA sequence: TGTGCCTGGAGTCCTGGGCACGAGCAGTACTTC. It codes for CAWSPGHEQYF. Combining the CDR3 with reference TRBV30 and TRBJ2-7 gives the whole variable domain SQTIHQWPATLVQPVGSPLSLECTVEGTSNPNLYWYRQAAGRGLQLLFYSVGIGQISSEVPQNLSASRPQDRQFILSSKKLLLSDSGFYLCAWSPGHEQYFGPGTRLTVT.

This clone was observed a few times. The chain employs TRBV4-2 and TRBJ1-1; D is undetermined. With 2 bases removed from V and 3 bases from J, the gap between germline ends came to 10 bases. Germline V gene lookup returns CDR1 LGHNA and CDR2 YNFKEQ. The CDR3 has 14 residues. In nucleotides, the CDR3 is TGTGCCAGCAGCCAAACGTTGGTAGACACTGAAGCTTTCTTT. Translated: CASSQTLVDTEAFF.

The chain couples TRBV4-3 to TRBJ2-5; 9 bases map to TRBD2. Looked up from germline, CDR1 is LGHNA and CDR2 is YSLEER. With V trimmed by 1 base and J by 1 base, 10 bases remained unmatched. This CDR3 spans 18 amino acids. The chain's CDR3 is CASSQGLAGEALQETQYF. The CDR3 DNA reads TGCGCCAGCAGCCAAGGGTTAGCGGGGGAAGCCCTCCAAGAGACCCAGTACTTC.

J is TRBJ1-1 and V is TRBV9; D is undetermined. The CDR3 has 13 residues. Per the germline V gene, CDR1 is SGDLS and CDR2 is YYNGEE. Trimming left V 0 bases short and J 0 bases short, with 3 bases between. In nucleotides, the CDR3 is TGTGCCAGCAGCGTAGCCATGAACACTGAAGCTTTCTTT. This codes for CASSVAMNTEAFF.

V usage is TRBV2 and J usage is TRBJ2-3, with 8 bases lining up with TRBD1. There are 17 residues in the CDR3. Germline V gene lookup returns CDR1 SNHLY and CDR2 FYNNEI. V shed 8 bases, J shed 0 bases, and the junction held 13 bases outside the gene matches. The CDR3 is CASLFRDRTTSTDTQYF. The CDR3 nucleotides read TGTGCCAGCCTATTCAGGGACAGGACGACTAGCACAGATACGCAGTATTTT. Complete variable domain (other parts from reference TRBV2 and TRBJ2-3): EPEVTQTPSHQVTQMGQEVILRCVPISNHLYFYWYRQILGQKVEFLVSFYNNEISEKSEIFDDQFSVERPDGSNFTLKIRSTKLEDSAMYFCASLFRDRTTSTDTQYFGPGTRLTVL.